This TCR beta chain was sequenced for a study of OX40 agonist ivuxolimab in advanced cancers. As for the study in general: Patients were 82.7% male with ages roughly 23 to 90, mean approximately 58. Allowance was made for prior anti-PD-1, anti-PD-L1 or anti-CTLA-4 therapy, and 35% to 40% had some. Notes on the study in general: At 0.1 to 3.0 mg/kg and by week 6, clonal expansion occurred in CD4+ and CD8+ blood T cells.

TCRdb's copy holds only in-frame clones and misses some; the assay was immunoSEQ multiplex PCR. The sample contains 75,000 to 95,000 clones, around nine tenths of which appear only once. The CDR3 has 17 residues. V shed 0 bases, J shed 0 bases, and the junction held 3 bases outside the gene matches. The germline CDR1 and CDR2 sequences are SGHRS and YFSETQ. About this clone itself: Its antigen is not identified.

The sequencing here drew on CD4+ or CD8+ T cells sorted from blood, taken in a trial of the OX40 agonist ivuxolimab. This sequence was found in an adult with an advanced solid tumor such as melanoma, head and neck, liver or kidney cancer. The chain carries TRBV5-1 and TRBJ1-6, with 7 positions matching TRBD1. CDR3 residues: CASSLEQGSSYNSPLHF. As DNA, the CDR3 is TGCGCCAGCAGCTTGGAACAGGGGAGCTCCTATAATTCACCCCTCCACTTT.